Each of the 11 T cell receptor beta chains below was sequenced from the same sample in a study of shared clonotypes between healthy human individuals. Some clones are missing from TCRdb's copy, which holds only in-frame ones; the method was immunoSEQ multiplex PCR. This sample yields 470,000 or so clones, of which over 70% are seen a single time; roughly 12% belongs to the top ten. The sequenced sample consisted of PBMCs. The source is a woman in her forties in good health. Some clones in this sample may be carry-over from other donors' samples.

The V gene is TRBV4-3, the J gene TRBJ2-7; 9 nucleotides match TRBD1. The CDR3 runs to 17 residues. CDR1 LGHNA and CDR2 YSLEER come from the germline V gene. V dropped 4 bases and J dropped 6; count of bases not matched to a gene: 16. CDR3 DNA: TGCGCCAGCAGCCGTCGGAGATCGGGACAGGGAGCGGGCGAGCAGTACTTC. This encodes CASSRRRSGQGAGEQYF.

The chain recombines TRBV7-2 with TRBJ2-1; 16 bases agree with TRBD2. J was trimmed by 5 bases and V by 5 bases; bases with no gene match: 6. Germline values: CDR1 SGHTA, CDR2 FQGNSA. The CDR3 totals 17 residues. CDR3 amino acids: CASSLPGTSGRDNEQFF. DNA of the CDR3: TGTGCCAGCAGCCTTCCTGGGACTAGCGGGAGGGACAATGAGCAGTTCTTC.

The gene calls are TRBV6-1 and TRBJ2-7; 7 bases align to TRBD2. Germline V gives CDR1 MNHNS, CDR2 SASEGT. This CDR3 has 14 amino acids. The V gene end was trimmed by 7 bases and the J gene end by 6 bases; junction bases not matched to a gene: 12. For the CDR3, the DNA is TGTGCCAGCACCACGCCGGGGAGGGCCCTCGAGCAGTACTTC. Protein sequence: CASTTPGRALEQYF.

Comment on this clone: A single base is all that separates this from a far larger clone, so a read error is likely. The chain links TRBV30 to TRBJ1-2, with 9 positions matching TRBD1. Germline V CDR1 and CDR2: GTSNPN, SVGIG (reference sequence). This CDR3 is built from 15 residues. The ends lost 3 bases at V and 3 bases at J; junction bases unmatched: 8. The CDR3 nucleotides are TGTGCCTGGAGCCGGGACAGGGATGGGTACTATGGCTACACCTTC. Protein: CAWSRDRDGYYGYTF.

This clone occurred a few times. V and J are TRBV6-1 and TRBJ1-1; weak D call: TRBD1 (5 bases). The V gene lost 3 bases and the J gene lost 5 bases, with 13 bases spanning the gap. Germline V gene lookup returns CDR1 MNHNS and CDR2 SASEGT. This CDR3 comprises 14 residues. The CDR3 protein is CASSDSGESTEAFF. CDR3 nucleotide sequence: TGTGCCAGCAGTGACTCGGGGGAGTCGACTGAAGCTTTCTTT.

About this clone itself: A far larger clone is one base from this, pointing to a likely read error. This chain joins TRBV11-2 and TRBJ2-1, with D possibly TRBD2 on 7 matching bases. The CDR3 sequence is 13 residues long. Deletions cut 5 bases from V and 12 bases from J, with 17 bases between. CDR1 and CDR2 from the germline V gene are SGHAT and FQNNGV. CDR3 protein: CASSPDRGGWQFF. The CDR3 DNA sequence: TGTGCCAGCAGCCCTGATAGGGGGGGATGGCAGTTCTTC.

This chain uses TRBV11-2 with TRBJ2-5, with TRBD2 identical over 7 bases. The CDR3 loop spans 14 amino acids. Germline V lookup: CDR1 SGHAT, CDR2 FQNNGV. Trimming took 5 bases from V and 5 from J; bases not matched to a gene: 8. This chain's CDR3 is CASSQLGGVETQYF. The CDR3 DNA sequence: TGTGCCAGCAGCCAACTGGGGGGGGTCGAGACCCAGTACTTC.

The V and J genes are TRBV6-1 and TRBJ2-7, with D possibly TRBD1 on 6 matching bases. The CDR3 is 13 amino acids. Germline V gene data show CDR1 as MNHNS and CDR2 as SASEGT. V lost 7 bases and J lost 4, with 14 bases in between. The CDR3 DNA sequence: TGTGCCAGCACACGACAGGAAAAGTACGAGCAGTACTTC. Translated: CASTRQEKYEQYF.

A few counts support this clone. The germline gene is not matched at one end of the junction; a read error may be the cause. This rearrangement joins TRBV7-9 to TRBJ2-2, with D possibly being TRBD1 or TRBD2 (5 bases each). The CDR3 consists of 13 residues. Germline V gives CDR1 SEHNR, CDR2 FQNEAQ (reference sequence). CDR3 DNA sequence: TGTGCCAGCGGCTTGGGGGTTTCCGGGGAGCTGTTTTTT. Protein: CASGLGVSGELFF.

This chain uses TRBV19 with TRBJ1-2; D not resolved. CDR3 length: 13 amino acids. The V gene's germline CDR1 is LNHDA and CDR2 SQIVND (reference sequence). Trimming removed 4 bases at V and 2 bases at J, with 8 bases between. The CDR3 nucleotides are TGTGCCAGTAGTAGACCGAGCAACTATGGCTACACCTTC. This gives the protein CASSRPSNYGYTF.

This clone was found a few times. This chain joins TRBV9 and TRBJ2-3; D unresolved. The CDR3 loop spans 14 amino acids. In germline, CDR1 is SGDLS, CDR2 YYNGEE. The V end lost 0 bases, the J end lost 4 bases, and 9 bases lay between the germline ends. CDR3 residues: CASSVGGYADTQYF. The CDR3 DNA reads as TGTGCCAGCAGCGTAGGTGGGTATGCAGATACGCAGTATTTT.